One sample yielded the 9 T cell receptor beta chains listed below, sequenced in a study of blood T cell repertoires in COVID-19. The repertoire was sequenced with immunoSEQ multiplex PCR; TCRdb's copy has only in-frame clones and lacks some. The repertoire has 170,000 or so clones, roughly 80% of them found once; the top ten carry around 16%. The sequenced material came from PBMCs or T cells enriched from blood (not recorded which). The receptors derive from a woman in her 50s who had recovered from COVID-19.

The genes are TRBV19 and TRBJ1-5; unclear D gene. The CDR3 covers 13 residues. V lost 8 bases and J lost 4, with 12 bases in between. Germline lookup yields CDR1 LNHDA and CDR2 SQIVND (reference sequence). This CDR3 reads CASDRSTNQPQHF. The CDR3 region has the DNA TGTGCCAGTGATAGGAGTACGAATCAGCCCCAGCATTTT.

The chain employs TRBV6-5 and TRBJ2-7; 10 nucleotides agree with TRBD2. The CDR3 covers 15 residues. V was pared by 7 bases and J by 7 bases, with 13 bases of the junction left unmatched. Germline values: CDR1 MNHEY, CDR2 SVGAGI. CDR3 DNA: TGTGCCAGCAACAACCCCGGGACTAGCGTTTGGGAGCAGTACTTC. Its protein product is CASNNPGTSVWEQYF.

V gene TRBV5-1 combines with J gene TRBJ2-2; tentatively, D is TRBD1 (5 bases). This CDR3 has 15 residues. Deletions cut 1 base from V and 5 bases from J, with 12 bases between. CDR1 is SGHRS and CDR2 is YFSETQ in the germline V gene. CDR3 DNA sequence: TGCGCCAGCAGCTTGAGGCAGGGCGAAACCGGGGAGCTGTTTTTT. It is translated as CASSLRQGETGELFF.

The chain uses TRBV11-2 and TRBJ2-7; 9 bases fit TRBD2. The CDR3 spans 13 residues. V shed 5 bases and J 6 bases; nucleotides not matched to a gene: 5. Germline loops: CDR1 SGHAT, CDR2 FQNNGV. In nucleotides, the CDR3 is TGTGCCAGCAGCGGGAGTAGCGGGAGCGAGCAGTACTTC. Encoded protein: CASSGSSGSEQYF.

The rearrangement uses TRBV24-1 and TRBJ2-3, with TRBD1 matching over 7 bases. The CDR3 covers 20 residues. Trimming at V came to 5 bases and at J to 4 bases, leaving 23 bases not matched to a gene. Germline CDR1 KGHDR, CDR2 SFDVKD. The CDR3 sequence is CATSAPHRQGIYPRPDTQYF. The CDR3 DNA is TGTGCCACCAGTGCACCGCACAGACAGGGCATCTACCCTAGGCCAGATACGCAGTATTTT.

This clone was seen once. The rearrangement uses TRBV5-1 and TRBJ2-5; TRBD2 matches at 10 bases. After removal of 2 bases from V and 1 base from J, the junction contained 5 bases not matched to a gene. CDR1 is SGHRS and CDR2 is YFSETQ in the germline V gene. The CDR3 has 16 residues. The CDR3 spells CASSFLAGAPQETQYF. CDR3 coding DNA: TGCGCCAGCAGCTTTCTAGCGGGAGCCCCCCAAGAGACCCAGTACTTC.

This clone was seen at least ten times. The gene calls are TRBV30 and TRBJ2-2; 8 bases line up with TRBD2. Per germline, CDR1 GTSNPN and CDR2 SVGIG (reference sequence). This CDR3 region has 12 residues. Trimming at V came to 8 bases and at J to 4 bases, leaving 3 bases not matched to a gene. Here the CDR3 DNA reads TGTGCCCAAAGCGGGAGCACCGGGGAGCTGTTTTTT. Its translation: CAQSGSTGELFF.

A single count supports this clone. J is TRBJ2-7 and V is TRBV2, with D possibly matching TRBD2 (6 bases). Germline assignment: CDR1 SNHLY and CDR2 FYNNEI. The CDR3 totals 14 residues. Between the trimmed V and J ends, which lost 5 bases and 2 bases, there was a span of 13 bases. The CDR3 loop reads CASSRGTEAYEQYF. CDR3 sequence (DNA): TGTGCCAGCAGTAGAGGGACTGAAGCCTACGAGCAGTACTTC.

V and J are TRBV7-8 and TRBJ2-1; 13 bases align to TRBD2. The V and J ends lost 3 bases and 0 bases, in that order; junction bases with no gene match: 5. Germline-derived CDR1 and CDR2 are SGHVS and FQNEAQ. The CDR3 has 18 residues. CDR3 nucleotides: TGTGCCAGCAGCTTCCAGCGGACTAGCGGGAGCTCCTACAATGAGCAGTTCTTC. This sequence encodes CASSFQRTSGSSYNEQFF. Full variable domain (missing parts from reference TRBV7-8 and TRBJ2-1): GAGVSQSPRYKVAKRGQDVALRCDPISGHVSLFWYQQALGQGPEFLTYFQNEAQLDKSGLPSDRFFAERPEGSVSTLKIQRTQQEDSAVYLCASSFQRTSGSSYNEQFFGPGTRLTVL.